What follows are 26 T cell receptor beta chains derived from one specimen sequenced in a study of beta chain features in type 1 diabetes. Study observations and caveats: Shorter TCRB CDR3s, moderately but significantly so, marked every one of the four CD4+ subsets in Type 1 diabetes patients.

The study reverse transcribed the entire isolated RNA, so it sequenced expressed TCRB transcripts. Assay used: immunoSEQ multiplex PCR; TCRdb lists only in-frame clones, some missing. The data contain 200,000 to 300,000 clones, roughly 10% of them singletons. These receptors' antigens are unknown. Material: naive CD4+ T cells from blood. These receptors were taken from a man aged 25 to 40 with type 1 diabetes.

Turning to this clone: This CDR3 is also generated by other DNA sequences in the sample. The V call is TRBV28, the J call TRBJ2-3; D is unresolved. This CDR3 has 11 residues. Trimming pared 4 bases from V and 5 bases from J, leaving 4 bases between. The germline V gene has CDR1 MDHEN and CDR2 SYDVKM. CDR3 residues: CASSSGDTQYF. CDR3 nucleotides: TGTGCCAGCAGTTCCGGAGATACGCAGTATTTT. The variable domain in full, completed from reference TRBV28 and TRBJ2-3, reads DVKVTQSSRYLVKRTGEKVFLECVQDMDHENMFWYRQDPGLGLRLIYFSYDVKMKEKGDIPEGYSVSREKKERFSLILESASTNQTSMYLCASSSGDTQYFGPGTRLTVL.

In its sample, this clone was seen a few times. The chain links TRBV4-1 to TRBJ2-3; D is unclear. CDR1 is MGHRA and CDR2 is YSYEKL in the germline V gene. Trimming took 3 bases from V and 5 from J, leaving 15 bases between them. The CDR3 consists of 15 residues. The CDR3 protein is CASSHPGKVGDTQYF. DNA of the CDR3: TGCGCCAGCAGCCACCCAGGAAAGGTCGGAGATACGCAGTATTTT.

This clone was counted only a few times. J is TRBJ2-3 and V is TRBV5-4, with D tentatively TRBD1 (7 bases). The CDR3 runs to 14 residues. V lost 2 bases and J 4 bases, leaving 11 bases between the germline ends. Germline assignment: CDR1 SGHNT and CDR2 YYREEE (reference sequence). CDR3: CASSLTGEADTQYF. The CDR3, as DNA: TGTGCCAGCAGCTTAACAGGGGAGGCAGATACGCAGTATTTT.

This clone occurred a few times. V and J are TRBV5-1 and TRBJ2-5, with no clear D. V dropped 5 bases and J dropped 5 bases, with 7 bases sitting between them. CDR3 length equals 11 residues. CDR1 and CDR2 from the germline V gene are SGHRS and YFSETQ. The CDR3 nucleotides are TGCGCCAGCAGTCTCTTTGAGACCCAGTACTTC. Amino acids: CASSLFETQYF. The variable domain in full, completed from reference TRBV5-1 and TRBJ2-5, reads KAGVTQTPRYLIKTRGQQVTLSCSPISGHRSVSWYQQTPGQGLQFLFEYFSETQRNKGNFPGRFSGRQFSNSRSEMNVSTLELGDSALYLCASSLFETQYFGPGTRLLVL.

The J gene is TRBJ1-1, the V gene TRBV9, with a possible D match to TRBD1 (5 bases). V was trimmed by 2 bases and J by 5 bases, leaving 7 bases between them. The CDR3 totals 12 residues. Germline V lookup: CDR1 SGDLS, CDR2 YYNGEE. The CDR3 nucleotides read TGTGCCAGCAGCGTCGCAGGGACTGAAGCTTTCTTT. It codes for CASSVAGTEAFF.

The chain joins TRBV12-5 to TRBJ2-7; TRBD1 matches 9 bases. V lost 5 bases to trimming and J lost 2 bases; unmatched junction nucleotides: 13. Germline-derived CDR1 and CDR2 are LGHNT and FRNRAP. This CDR3 region has 17 residues. The CDR3 here is CASGLPRQGGIPYEQYF. The CDR3 nucleotides read TGTGCTAGTGGTCTCCCTCGACAGGGGGGAATCCCCTACGAGCAGTACTTC.

This rearrangement joins TRBV5-1 to TRBJ1-3; D not certain. Trimming left V 3 bases short and J 0 bases short, with 10 bases between. The CDR3 spans 15 residues. The germline CDR1 and CDR2 sequences are SGHRS and YFSETQ. The CDR3 protein is CASSSTSYSGNTIYF. In nucleotides, the CDR3 is TGCGCCAGCAGCTCCACCTCCTACTCTGGAAACACCATATATTTT.

Here the CDR3 reads CASSLGDRIQETQYF. DNA of the CDR3: TGCGCCAGCAGCCTAGGGGACAGGATCCAAGAGACCCAGTACTTC. The V call is TRBV5-1, the J call TRBJ2-5, with 8 positions matching TRBD1. Unmatched junction bases numbered 6, after V lost 4 bases and J lost 1 base. The CDR3 is 15 amino acids. CDR1 and CDR2 from the germline V gene are SGHRS and YFSETQ.

This chain joins TRBV9 and TRBJ1-6, with D tentatively TRBD1 (5 bases). Between the trimmed V and J ends, which lost 0 bases and 12 bases, there was a span of 19 bases. This CDR3 spans 16 amino acids. The germline gives CDR1 SGDLS, CDR2 YYNGEE. The CDR3 loop is CASSVGNGGMLIPLHF. The CDR3 DNA sequence: TGTGCCAGCAGCGTAGGAAACGGGGGGATGTTAATACCCCTCCACTTT.

The table lists this clone with a few counts. V usage is TRBV16 and J usage is TRBJ2-7; 11 positions agree with TRBD1. This CDR3 contains 15 residues. Germline V lookup: CDR1 KGHSY, CDR2 FQNENV. With V trimmed by 1 base and J by 6 bases, 5 bases remained unmatched. CDR3 nucleotides: TGTGCCAGCAGCCAATTGGGACAGGGGGTCTCCGAGCAGTACTTC. Translated: CASSQLGQGVSEQYF.

This clone was observed a handful of times. The V and J genes are TRBV28 and TRBJ2-7, with TRBD2 as a possible D gene (6 bases). Trimming removed 8 bases at V and 0 bases at J, with 11 bases between. Germline V gives CDR1 MDHEN, CDR2 SYDVKM. The CDR3 is 13 amino acids. The CDR3 sequence: CASGGTSSYEQYF. The CDR3 bases are TGTGCCAGCGGCGGGACCAGCTCCTACGAGCAGTACTTC. Full variable domain (rest looked up from reference TRBV28 and TRBJ2-7): DVKVTQSSRYLVKRTGEKVFLECVQDMDHENMFWYRQDPGLGLRLIYFSYDVKMKEKGDIPEGYSVSREKKERFSLILESASTNQTSMYLCASGGTSSYEQYFGPGTRLTVT.

This clone has a handful of counts. The genes are TRBV5-1 and TRBJ1-2; 9 bases fit TRBD1. The trim removed 5 bases at V and 7 bases at J, leaving 6 bases unmatched. The CDR3 is made up of 13 amino acids. Per the germline V gene, CDR1 is SGHRS and CDR2 is YFSETQ. The CDR3 coding sequence is TGCGCCAGCAGTACAGGGGGCATCGGTGGCTACACCTTC. Translated: CASSTGGIGGYTF.

This clone was counted only a few times. The chain combines TRBV28 with TRBJ1-2; D is undetermined. CDR3 size: 14 residues. CDR1 and CDR2 from the germline V gene are MDHEN and SYDVKM. The V gene lost 4 bases and the J gene lost 4 bases, with 13 bases spanning the gap. The CDR3, as DNA: TGTGCCAGCAGTTCCGCGACAAGCCTCTATGGCTACACCTTC. Protein: CASSSATSLYGYTF.

The table lists this clone with a few counts. This CDR3 is also generated by other DNA sequences in the sample. The rearrangement uses TRBV28 and TRBJ2-7; D perhaps matches TRBD1 (5 bases). From germline, CDR1 is MDHEN and CDR2 SYDVKM. The CDR3 sequence is 12 residues long. V lost 3 bases, J lost 3 bases, and 6 bases lay in between. The CDR3 region has the DNA TGTGCCAGCAGTTTGCAGGGCTACGAGCAGTACTTC. Residues: CASSLQGYEQYF.

This chain uses TRBV6-5 with TRBJ2-2; D is perhaps TRBD2 (5 bases). This CDR3 comprises 13 residues. Germline lookup yields CDR1 MNHEY and CDR2 SVGAGI. This chain's CDR3 is CAVGRSNTGELFF. The DNA for the CDR3 is TGTGCAGTGGGGAGATCGAACACCGGGGAGCTGTTTTTT.

V usage is TRBV2 and J usage is TRBJ2-7; 7 bases map to TRBD1. V dropped 5 bases and J dropped 12; count of bases not matched to a gene: 7. This CDR3 comprises 11 residues. CDR1 is SNHLY and CDR2 is FYNNEI in the germline V gene. CDR3 sequence reads: CASSYTGALYF. The CDR3 DNA reads TGTGCCAGCAGTTACACAGGGGCTCTGTACTTC.

J is TRBJ2-5 and V is TRBV7-9, with a weak D call TRBD2 (6 bases). CDR3 length: 16 amino acids. Per germline, CDR1 SEHNR and CDR2 FQNEAQ (reference sequence). Trimming removed 2 bases at V and 5 bases at J, with 18 bases between. This CDR3 is CASSLSRDLKWETQYF. CDR3 sequence (DNA): TGTGCCAGCAGCTTATCCCGGGACTTAAAATGGGAGACCCAGTACTTC.

V usage is TRBV7-8 and J usage is TRBJ2-6; 11 bases fit TRBD2. The CDR3 loop spans 19 amino acids. V gave up 5 bases and J gave up 0 bases; unmatched junction bases: 9. From germline, CDR1 is SGHVS and CDR2 FQNEAQ. CDR3 DNA: TGTGCCAGCAGCCTCCGAACTAGCGGGGGTAGCTCTGGGGCCAACGTCCTGACTTTC. This sequence encodes CASSLRTSGGSSGANVLTF. The whole variable domain, filled in from reference TRBV7-8 and TRBJ2-6, reads GAGVSQSPRYKVAKRGQDVALRCDPISGHVSLFWYQQALGQGPEFLTYFQNEAQLDKSGLPSDRFFAERPEGSVSTLKIQRTQQEDSAVYLCASSLRTSGGSSGANVLTFGAGSRLTVL.

This clone was counted between two and nine times. V is TRBV29-1 and J is TRBJ1-2; D uncertain. Between the trimmed V and J ends, which lost 7 bases and 2 bases, there was a span of 8 bases. The CDR3 is made up of 11 amino acids. From germline, CDR1 is SQVTM and CDR2 ANQGSEA. CDR3 region: CSAAENYGYTF. Here the CDR3 DNA reads TGCAGCGCCGCGGAGAACTATGGCTACACCTTC.

This clone has just a few counts. CDR3 amino acids: CASSQGVNEQFF. For the CDR3, the DNA is TGTGCCAGCTCTCAAGGGGTCAATGAGCAGTTCTTC. The V gene is TRBV18, the J gene TRBJ2-1; D is perhaps TRBD1 (5 bases). Trimming removed 6 bases at V and 6 bases at J, with 9 bases between. The CDR3 is made up of 12 amino acids. CDR1 is KGHSH, CDR2 LQKENI, per germline. Filled out from reference TRBV18 and TRBJ2-1, the complete variable domain reads NAGVMQNPRHLVRRRGQEARLRCSPMKGHSHVYWYRQLPEEGLKFMVYLQKENIIDESGMPKERFSAEFPKEGPSILRIQQVVRGDSAAYFCASSQGVNEQFFGPGTRLTVL.

This chain joins TRBV5-6 and TRBJ2-1, with a tentative D call TRBD1 (6 bases). CDR1 is SGHDT, CDR2 YYEEEE, per germline. The CDR3 extends over 15 amino acids. V was cut by 2 bases and J by 2 bases, with 11 bases left in between. CDR3 nucleotide sequence: TGTGCCAGCAGCTTTGTTGACAGGCCCTACAATGAGCAGTTCTTC. It yields the protein CASSFVDRPYNEQFF.

The chain couples TRBV7-9 to TRBJ1-2, with 7 bases aligning to TRBD1. CDR3 length: 14 amino acids. The germline V gene has CDR1 SEHNR and CDR2 FQNEAQ (reference sequence). V was pared by 2 bases and J by 7 bases, with 7 bases of the junction left unmatched. CDR3 sequence: CASSLSQGGVGYTF. The CDR3 DNA reads as TGTGCCAGCAGCTTAAGTCAGGGGGGAGTTGGCTACACCTTC.

Only a few counts were recorded for this clone. The chain has TRBV29-1 and TRBJ2-5, with a tentative D call TRBD1 (5 bases). The germline V gene encodes CDR1 SQVTM and CDR2 ANQGSEA. Trimming stripped 3 bases from V and 4 bases from J, with 9 bases between. CDR3 size: 12 residues. In nucleotides, the CDR3 is TGCAGCGTTGATCAGGGCGCAGAGACCCAGTACTTC. Translated, it gives CSVDQGAETQYF. The whole variable domain, filled in from reference TRBV29-1 and TRBJ2-5, reads SAVISQKPSRDICQRGTSLTIQCQVDSQVTMMFWYRQQPGQSLTLIATANQGSEATYESGFVIDKFPISRPNLTFSTLTVSNMSPEDSSIYLCSVDQGAETQYFGPGTRLLVL.

The gene calls are TRBV18 and TRBJ1-6; 7 bases agree with TRBD1. This CDR3 is built from 16 residues. The V gene's germline CDR1 is KGHSH and CDR2 LQKENI. After removal of 4 bases from V and 4 bases from J, the junction contained 7 bases not matched to a gene. The CDR3 bases are TGTGCCAGCTCACGGACAGGAAGACCTTATAATTCACCCCTCCACTTT. It codes for CASSRTGRPYNSPLHF.

The V gene is TRBV28, the J gene TRBJ2-1; 10 nucleotides align to TRBD1. V lost 7 bases and J lost 6; bases outside the gene matches: 12. There are 16 residues in the CDR3. From germline, CDR1 is MDHEN and CDR2 SYDVKM. The DNA for the CDR3 is TGTGCCAGCAATCTAAGGTCGGGACAGGGGAGCAATGAGCAGTTCTTC. It translates to CASNLRSGQGSNEQFF.

This rearrangement joins TRBV27 to TRBJ1-6, with D perhaps TRBD1 (5 bases). Germline V CDR1 and CDR2: MNHEY, SMNVEV (reference sequence). Trimming removed 6 bases from V and 7 bases from J, with 16 bases in between. The CDR3 length is 15 residues. The CDR3 spells CASSLRRGRNSPLHF. CDR3 DNA sequence: TGTGCCAGCAGCTTAAGACGGGGGAGGAATTCACCCCTCCACTTT.